This note documents a single T cell receptor (beta chain) sequence. Its target is not known. These data belong to a study of T cell responses to AZD1222 COVID-19 vaccine. General observations from the study: Spike-specific TCRs gained breadth and depth after people received two AZD1222 doses. The CD4 TCRs associated with vaccination extended across spike and predominated at 160-218 and 743-854. Repertoires were collected only later (after the peak T cell response had occurred).

The CDR3 totals 14 residues. Germline values: CDR1 SGHVS, CDR2 FQNEAQ. Trimming cost V 2 bases and J 0 bases, with 7 bases left between them. Repertoires were generated with immunoSEQ multiplex PCR, while TCRdb's copy carries only in-frame clones and drops some. The data contain about 100,000 clones, roughly 90% of them singletons. This TCR was sampled from an adult in good health. This chain links TRBV7-8 with TRBJ1-2; D gene unclear. The source material was peripheral blood, sampled on day 0 of AZD1222 vaccination. In DNA form, the CDR3 reads TGTGCCAGCAGCTTATCATACGCTAACTATGGCTACACCTTC. Amino acids: CASSLSYANYGYTF.